Each of the 25 T cell receptor beta chains below was sequenced from the same sample in a study of T cell responses to AZD1222 COVID-19 vaccine. The data were produced by immunoSEQ multiplex PCR, yet TCRdb's version contains in-frame clones alone and is incomplete. The table lists around 150,000 clones, around 88% of them singletons. Material: peripheral blood, obtained on day 0 of MenACWY control vaccination. The origin of the receptors is an adult in good health.

This clone was detected only a few times. V is TRBV6-1 and J is TRBJ1-1; TRBD1 agrees at 10 bases. The V gene end was trimmed by 4 bases and the J gene end by 0 bases; junction bases not matched to a gene: 14. The CDR3 loop spans 19 amino acids. CDR1 is MNHNS and CDR2 is SASEGT in the germline V gene. This CDR3 reads CASSGTPGQGRILNTEAFF. The CDR3 DNA follows: TGTGCCAGCAGTGGAACCCCGGGACAGGGGCGAATATTGAACACTGAAGCTTTCTTT.

The V gene is TRBV4-3, the J gene TRBJ1-4; 7 positions agree with TRBD1. V shed 0 bases, J shed 0 bases, and the junction held 7 bases outside the gene matches. CDR1 is LGHNA and CDR2 is YSLEER in the germline V gene. The CDR3 loop spans 18 amino acids. The CDR3 bases are TGCGCCAGCAGCCAAGAAGGACAGGTCTATGCAACTAATGAAAAACTGTTTTTT. Translating gives CASSQEGQVYATNEKLFF.

The chain carries TRBV9 and TRBJ1-3; 9 bases are a match to TRBD1. The ends lost 0 bases at V and 1 base at J; junction bases unmatched: 2. This CDR3 is 16 amino acids long. CDR1 is SGDLS and CDR2 is YYNGEE in the germline V gene. CDR3 sequence (DNA): TGTGCCAGCAGCGTAGGGACAGGGGCTTCTGGAAACACCATATATTTT. Translating gives CASSVGTGASGNTIYF.

The V call is TRBV24-1, the J call TRBJ2-7, with TRBD1 identical over 8 bases. Germline V gene lookup returns CDR1 KGHDR and CDR2 SFDVKD. CDR3 size: 13 residues. After removal of 6 bases from V and 7 bases from J, the junction contained 7 bases not matched to a gene. CDR3 loop: CATSSGQGGEQYF. In DNA form, the CDR3 reads TGTGCCACCAGTTCTGGACAGGGCGGAGAGCAGTACTTC.

The V and J genes are TRBV10-3 and TRBJ2-5; no clear D gene. The germline V gene encodes CDR1 ENHRY and CDR2 SYGVKD. The CDR3 loop spans 14 amino acids. V was trimmed by 6 bases and J by 3 bases, leaving 14 bases between them. CDR3 nucleotide sequence: TGTGCCATCAGGGGGTCAACTGGGGAAGAGACCCAGTACTTC. This translates into CAIRGSTGEETQYF.

J is TRBJ1-2 and V is TRBV3-1 (or the pseudogene TRBV3-2); a possible D gene is TRBD1 (6 bases). This CDR3 spans 17 amino acids. Trimming removed 1 base at V and 7 bases at J, with 22 bases between. From germline, CDR1 is LGHDT and CDR2 YNNKEL (reference sequence). Here the CDR3 DNA reads TGTGCCAGCAGCCAAGGCCTAATTCCGGGGGGGGCGAGTGGCTACACCTTC. Protein product: CASSQGLIPGGASGYTF.

CDR3 in amino acids: CASSYRDRGNYGYTF. The CDR3, as DNA: TGTGCCAGCAGTTACAGGGACAGGGGCAATTATGGCTACACCTTC. This chain links TRBV28 with TRBJ1-2; TRBD1 matches at 10 bases. Germline CDR1 and CDR2: MDHEN and SYDVKM. Losses at the gene ends were 4 bases for V and 5 bases for J; bases not matched to a gene: 7. This CDR3 contains 15 residues.

This chain connects TRBV5-4 to TRBJ1-1, with 8 bases identical to TRBD1. The CDR3 is made up of 14 amino acids. Germline values: CDR1 SGHNT, CDR2 YYREEE (reference sequence). V lost 4 bases to trimming and J lost 1 base; unmatched junction nucleotides: 3. CDR3 in amino acids: CASSQDRANTEAFF. CDR3 nucleotide sequence: TGTGCCAGCAGCCAGGACAGGGCGAACACTGAAGCTTTCTTT. Looking up the rest from reference TRBV5-4 and TRBJ1-1 gives the full variable domain: ETGVTQSPTHLIKTRGQQVTLRCSSQSGHNTVSWYQQALGQGPQFIFQYYREEENGRGNFPPRFSGLQFPNYSSELNVNALELDDSALYLCASSQDRANTEAFFGQGTRLTVV.

The gene calls are TRBV12-3 or TRBV12-4 and TRBJ1-5; no clear D gene. The CDR3 covers 13 residues. V lost 3 bases and J 7 bases, leaving 10 bases between the germline ends. This chain's CDR3 is CASSLTVEQPQHF. The CDR3 DNA reads TGTGCCAGCAGTTTGACGGTGGAACAGCCCCAGCATTTT.

The chain links TRBV7-2 to TRBJ1-6, with D perhaps TRBD1 (5 bases). The CDR3 loop spans 14 amino acids. Germline V lookup: CDR1 SGHTA, CDR2 FQGNSA. V was cut by 4 bases and J by 7 bases, with 11 bases left in between. As DNA, the CDR3 is TGTGCCAGCAGCTCTATTAGGGGAAATTCACCCCTCCACTTT. It specifies CASSSIRGNSPLHF.

This chain connects TRBV9 to TRBJ2-2; 9 positions agree with TRBD1. CDR1 and CDR2 from the germline V gene are SGDLS and YYNGEE. The CDR3 consists of 17 residues. Unmatched junction bases numbered 8, after V lost 2 bases and J lost 3 bases. The CDR3 DNA sequence: TGTGCCAGCAGCGTCTTCCGGGACAGGGTCGACACCGGGGAGCTGTTTTTT. Translating gives CASSVFRDRVDTGELFF.

This rearrangement joins TRBV3-1 (or the pseudogene TRBV3-2) to TRBJ2-1, with 10 positions matching TRBD2. Trimming took 4 bases from V and 12 from J; bases not matched to a gene: 6. The CDR3 totals 13 residues. Germline V gives CDR1 LGHDT, CDR2 YNNKEL (reference sequence). This CDR3 reads CASSPTSGLGQFF. The CDR3 bases are TGTGCCAGCAGCCCGACTAGCGGGCTGGGGCAGTTCTTC.

The chain is built from TRBV6-5 and TRBJ1-3; D not resolved. The CDR3 contains 13 residues. Trimming took off 6 bases at V and 9 bases at J, with 15 bases between the two ends. Germline V gene lookup returns CDR1 MNHEY and CDR2 SVGAGI. Here the CDR3 DNA reads TGTGCCAGCAGACAGAGCCCGCTGGGCACCATATATTTT. This sequence encodes CASRQSPLGTIYF.

The gene calls are TRBV18 and TRBJ2-1; 11 bases agree with TRBD2. The ends lost 5 bases at V and 6 bases at J; junction bases unmatched: 9. The length of the CDR3 is 16 residues. CDR1 is KGHSH, CDR2 LQKENI, per germline. CDR3 in amino acids: CASSAVIAGGTNEQFF. Written as DNA, the CDR3 is TGTGCCAGCTCAGCCGTTATAGCGGGGGGGACCAATGAGCAGTTCTTC.

This chain connects TRBV3-1 (or the pseudogene TRBV3-2) to TRBJ1-2, with D tentatively TRBD1 (5 bases). The CDR3 is made up of 15 amino acids. V lost 5 bases to trimming and J lost 0 bases, with 13 bases between them. Germline V gives CDR1 LGHDT, CDR2 YNNKEL (reference sequence). The CDR3 region has the DNA TGTGCCAGCAGCTATGGGACGGGAGCTAACTATGGCTACACCTTC. Its translation: CASSYGTGANYGYTF.

The CDR3 DNA reads as TGTGCCTGGAGTGCGTACCTAGAGAACACTGAAGCTTTCTTT. Translation gives CAWSAYLENTEAFF. The V and J genes are TRBV30 and TRBJ1-1; D not resolved. The CDR3 totals 14 residues. Germline CDR1 GTSNPN, CDR2 SVGIG (reference sequence). V lost 1 base to trimming and J lost 1 base, with 10 bases between them.

The chain couples TRBV27 to TRBJ2-7; no reliable D call. CDR1 and CDR2 from the germline V gene are MNHEY and SMNVEV (reference sequence). V lost 7 bases to trimming and J lost 0 bases, with 13 bases between them. This CDR3 contains 14 residues. CDR3 bases: TGTGCCAGCAAGGTTTACACGAGCTCCTACGAGCAGTACTTC. Amino acid sequence: CASKVYTSSYEQYF.

This chain links TRBV11-2 with TRBJ2-3, with a tentative D call TRBD2 (5 bases). This CDR3 has 16 amino acids. V lost 5 bases to trimming and J lost 2 bases, with 17 bases between them. Germline CDR1 reads SGHAT; CDR2 reads FQNNGV. CDR3 sequence: CASSPRNSDYTDTQYF. The CDR3 nucleotides read TGTGCCAGCAGCCCCCGGAATAGCGATTACACAGATACGCAGTATTTT.

The J gene is TRBJ1-5, the V gene TRBV18, with D uncertain. The CDR3 length is 14 residues. Germline V gene lookup returns CDR1 KGHSH and CDR2 LQKENI. V lost 1 base and J 3 bases, leaving 7 bases between the germline ends. DNA of the CDR3: TGTGCCAGCTCACCACTCTCAAACAATCAGCCCCAGCATTTT. This translates into CASSPLSNNQPQHF.

The sample holds a few counts of this clone. The chain is built from TRBV2 and TRBJ1-2; weak D call: TRBD1 (6 bases). This CDR3 has 13 amino acids. The germline gives CDR1 SNHLY, CDR2 FYNNEI. Trimming removed 4 bases at V and 0 bases at J, with 6 bases between. CDR3 sequence (DNA): TGTGCCAGCAGTGCAGGGGCTAACTATGGCTACACCTTC. This gives the protein CASSAGANYGYTF.

The gene calls are TRBV9 and TRBJ1-4; TRBD1 might be the D (6 bases). The V and J ends lost 2 bases and 8 bases respectively, with 13 bases between them. This CDR3 comprises 14 residues. CDR1 SGDLS and CDR2 YYNGEE come from the germline V gene. The CDR3 sequence is CASSVRGEAEKLFF. The CDR3, as DNA: TGTGCCAGCAGCGTTAGGGGGGAAGCGGAAAAACTGTTTTTT.

The chain combines TRBV2 with TRBJ2-6; D is perhaps TRBD2 (6 bases). V shed 5 bases and J shed 0 bases, with 8 bases lying between them. This CDR3 spans 15 amino acids. Germline loops: CDR1 SNHLY, CDR2 FYNNEI. CDR3 region: CASSFGSSGANVLTF. CDR3 coding DNA: TGTGCCAGCAGTTTCGGGAGCTCTGGGGCCAACGTCCTGACTTTC.

The chain joins TRBV19 to TRBJ2-7, with D unclear. Per the germline V gene, CDR1 is LNHDA and CDR2 is SQIVND (reference sequence). This CDR3 spans 15 amino acids. V was cut by 3 bases and J by 0 bases, with 12 bases left in between. DNA of the CDR3: TGTGCCAGTAGTATGGGAAGGGAAAGCTCCTACGAGCAGTACTTC. Amino acids: CASSMGRESSYEQYF.

V and J are TRBV2 and TRBJ2-7; 7 bases match TRBD2. Trimming at V came to 4 bases and at J to 0 bases, leaving 3 bases not matched to a gene. The CDR3 runs 14 residues. In germline, CDR1 is SNHLY, CDR2 FYNNEI. CDR3 amino acids: CASSVGGSSYEQYF. CDR3 nucleotides: TGTGCCAGCAGTGTTGGCGGGAGCTCCTACGAGCAGTACTTC. The variable domain in full, with the rest retrieved from reference TRBV2 and TRBJ2-7, is EPEVTQTPSHQVTQMGQEVILRCVPISNHLYFYWYRQILGQKVEFLVSFYNNEISEKSEIFDDQFSVERPDGSNFTLKIRSTKLEDSAMYFCASSVGGSSYEQYFGPGTRLTVT.

The chain recombines TRBV4-3 with TRBJ1-2, with 7 nucleotides matching TRBD1. This CDR3 spans 13 amino acids. CDR1 LGHNA and CDR2 YSLEER come from the germline V gene. The trim removed 5 bases at V and 8 bases at J, leaving 8 bases unmatched. The chain's CDR3 is CASSARQGRGYTF. CDR3 nucleotide sequence: TGCGCCAGCAGCGCCCGACAGGGAAGGGGCTACACCTTC.